A selection of T cell receptor beta chains follows, all from one sample in a study of cytomegalovirus exposure and HLA in healthy donors. Sequenced by immunoSEQ multiplex PCR; TCRdb stores in-frame clones only, minus some. This sample has some 150,000 clones, with 70% to 85% found just once. Material for sequencing was PBMCs. Receptor source: a woman in her 40s in good health and CMV-seronegative. Both conserved end residues are part of each CDR3. Fields, in order: clone size, V gene, D gene, CDR3 protein. A D gene is named only where the DNA matches it firmly. Clone size is stated in some rows and not others, as once, few, many or a class when expanded.

>-|TRBV7-9|-
CASSEPGVAKNIQYF
>few|TRBV28|TRBD1
CASSLTGSGANVLTF
>-|TRBV27|-
CASSPGQKNTEAFF
>-|TRBV5-1|TRBD1
CASKDRGPGSGANVLTF
>-|TRBV7-9|-
CASSLLGGGRPLEQYF
>-|TRBV10-3|TRBD1
CAISESEAGGPDTQYF
>-|TRBV28|TRBD1
CASTGQVMNTEAFF
>-|TRBV5-4|-
CASSSLGRNEQYF
>-|TRBV5-6|-
CASSPPMARPEDEQFF
>-|TRBV5-1|TRBD1
CASSLGVSAGGDTEAFF
>-|TRBV4-1|-
CASSQSGVAGSYEQYF
>-|TRBV4-2|TRBD1
CASSLSGTAYGYTF
>-|TRBV7-2|TRBD1
CASSLNRGLTEAFF
>-|TRBV9|-
CASSVKRALQGRYGYTF
>-|TRBV2|-
CASTWGRVYNSPLHF
>-|TRBV20-1|-
CSAFPGDGYTF
>-|TRBV28|-
CASSFLVMGYEQYF
>-|TRBV6-1|TRBD2
CASSDGASGSYEQYF
>-|TRBV7-2|TRBD1
CASSLGRQGILDTEAFF
>-|TRBV14|-
CASSHQPTAVNTEAFF